This is a list of T cell receptor beta chains from one sample in a study of blood T cell repertoires in COVID-19. Assay: immunoSEQ multiplex PCR; the TCRdb copy retains only in-frame clones and omits some. The sample has around 150,000 clones; 88% are singletons. Material for sequencing was peripheral blood. The receptor source for this set is a human donor with COVID-19, enrolled during active disease. The donor label of this sample is uncertain. CDR3s include the opening cysteine and the closing phenylalanine or tryptophan. The D gene is left open where the match is weak. Only part of the rows carry a size: once, few, many, or a class if the clone is expanded.

cdr3_nt	cdr3_aa	d_call	j_call	clone_size	v_call
TGCGCCAGCAGTGAGGTAGCGGGAGGGCATCGGTTTTTT	CASSEVAGGHRFF	TRBD2	TRBJ2-2	once	TRBV10-2
TGTGCCAGCAGTTCCCCGAGGACGGGATCCTACGAGCAGTACTTC	CASSSPRTGSYEQYF	-	TRBJ2-7	-	TRBV6-5
TGTGCCAGTAGTAGGGACAGGGGAGACACTGAAGCTTTCTTT	CASSRDRGDTEAFF	TRBD1	TRBJ1-1	once	TRBV19
TGTGCCAGCGGGGAGCGGAAGAGCACAGATACGCAGTATTTT	CASGERKSTDTQYF	-	TRBJ2-3	-	TRBV9
TGTGCCAGCGGACAAAGTTTGGGTGGCTACACCTTC	CASGQSLGGYTF	-	TRBJ1-2	-	TRBV27
TGTGCCTGGCTGGGACAACCGAACACTGAAGCTTTCTTT	CAWLGQPNTEAFF	-	TRBJ1-1	-	TRBV30
TGTGCCAGCAGCGCCACGTCCGGGACAGGGTTTTTGTTGAGCACAGATACGCAGTATTTT	CASSATSGTGFLLSTDTQYF	TRBD1	TRBJ2-3	-	TRBV9
TGTGCCATCAGTCTAACAGGGGTGGAGACTGAAGCTTTCTTT	CAISLTGVETEAFF	TRBD1	TRBJ1-1	-	TRBV10-3
TGCGCCAGCAGTGACCCTGAACCGACAGGGGCAGAGACCCAGTACTTC	CASSDPEPTGAETQYF	TRBD1	TRBJ2-5	-	TRBV10-2
TGTGCCAGCAGCCCCCCGAGGGGGAGCTCCTACGAGCAGTACTTC	CASSPPRGSSYEQYF	-	TRBJ2-7	-	TRBV7-9
TGTGCCAGCAGAAGGACAGTTTCTGCGGGAGCTGAGCAGTTCTTC	CASRRTVSAGAEQFF	-	TRBJ2-1	-	TRBV6-5
TGTGCCACCTTAACCGGGACAGGGTACACCGGGGAGCTGTTTTTT	CATLTGTGYTGELFF	TRBD1	TRBJ2-2	once	TRBV6-5
TGCAGCGTCGCGGCCTCAGGGTTCCCTGAAGCTTTCTTT	CSVAASGFPEAFF	-	TRBJ1-1	-	TRBV29-1
TGTGCCAGCAGCCAAAAGGGACAGGCCATGAGTCCTGAAGCTTTCTTT	CASSQKGQAMSPEAFF	TRBD1	TRBJ1-1	-	TRBV3-1/TRBV3-2
TGTGCCACCAGTGACACGACAGGGGGAGAGACCCAGTACTTC	CATSDTTGGETQYF	TRBD1	TRBJ2-5	-	TRBV24-1
TGTGCCTGGATCCCAAGAGTCGCGGGTGCGAAATACGAGCAGTACTTC	CAWIPRVAGAKYEQYF	-	TRBJ2-7	-	TRBV30
TGCAGTGCTAGTTATCCAGGGGAGAACACTGAAGCTTTCTTT	CSASYPGENTEAFF	-	TRBJ1-1	-	TRBV20-1
TGTGCCAGCAGTTTCAGCCGGGACAGTCAGGCTTTCTTT	CASSFSRDSQAFF	TRBD1	TRBJ1-1	few	TRBV12-3/TRBV12-4
TGTGCCAGCAGTCTAGACTTCTACGAGCAGTACTTC	CASSLDFYEQYF	-	TRBJ2-7	-	TRBV5-5
TGTGCCAGCAGTGCTACAGGGGACTCACCCCTCCACTTT	CASSATGDSPLHF	TRBD1	TRBJ1-6	-	TRBV2
TGCGCCACCCCCCCAGGGAACGAGCAGTACTTC	CATPPGNEQYF	-	TRBJ2-7	-	TRBV23-1
TGTGCCAGGCCGGGACACCTGAACACTGAAGCTTTCTTT	CARPGHLNTEAFF	-	TRBJ1-1	-	TRBV6-5
TGTGCCAGTACTACCCAGGGGGTTAGACAGGGAAACACTGAAGCTTTCTTT	CASTTQGVRQGNTEAFF	TRBD1	TRBJ1-1	once	TRBV19
TGTGCCATCAGTGAGTCGACACGGGGGGCAGAAGAGACCCAGTACTTC	CAISESTRGAEETQYF	-	TRBJ2-5	-	TRBV10-3
TGTGCCAGCAGTGTTACACGGGACAGGAAAGACTACACCTTC	CASSVTRDRKDYTF	TRBD1	TRBJ1-2	-	TRBV2
TGTGCCAGCAGCCTCGGACAGGGAGGGCAGCCCCAGCATTTT	CASSLGQGGQPQHF	TRBD1	TRBJ1-5	once	TRBV3-1/TRBV3-2
TGTGCCAGCAGTTATCGGGACAGGGGCAGCACAGATACGCAGTATTTT	CASSYRDRGSTDTQYF	TRBD1	TRBJ2-3	-	TRBV27
TGTGCCAGTAGTCTCCGCAACAGGGGAAACTATGGCTACACCTTC	CASSLRNRGNYGYTF	TRBD1	TRBJ1-2	-	TRBV19
TGTGCCAGCAGCAAAGAGGGGGGGGCCCGCAGTCAGCCCCAGCATTTT	CASSKEGGARSQPQHF	-	TRBJ1-5	once	TRBV21-1
TGTGCCAGCAGCTTAGATCACTCGGCGGGAGGGCCTGGGGAGCAGTTCTTC	CASSLDHSAGGPGEQFF	TRBD2	TRBJ2-1	-	TRBV11-3
TGTGCCATCACTCTAGCGGTGGGGAGGGGCACCGGGGAGCTGTTTTTT	CAITLAVGRGTGELFF	TRBD2	TRBJ2-2	-	TRBV10-3
TGTGCCAGTAGTAATCAGGGAGGGACCGGGGAGCTGTTTTTT	CASSNQGGTGELFF	TRBD2	TRBJ2-2	-	TRBV19
TGTGCCATCAGTGAGAACAGGGCCCTTTATGGCTACACCTTC	CAISENRALYGYTF	-	TRBJ1-2	-	TRBV10-3
TGTGCCAGCAGCCACAGGGGCGGGAGTGAAAAACTGTTTTTT	CASSHRGGSEKLFF	-	TRBJ1-4	-	TRBV3-1/TRBV3-2
TGCGCCAGCAGCACCATCAGTACCGGGGAGCTGTTTTTT	CASSTISTGELFF	-	TRBJ2-2	-	TRBV5-1
TGCGCCAGCAGCTTAATGACAGGGTCCTACGAGCAGTACTTC	CASSLMTGSYEQYF	TRBD1	TRBJ2-7	-	TRBV5-1
TGTGCCAGCAGTTTGACGGGACAGAGCTCCTACGAGCAGTACTTC	CASSLTGQSSYEQYF	TRBD1	TRBJ2-7	-	TRBV6-5
TGTGCCAGCAGTACCGCCCGGGACAGGGGGTTCGAGCAGTACTTC	CASSTARDRGFEQYF	TRBD1	TRBJ2-7	-	TRBV27
TGTGCCACCAGTGATTTCAAACGGGACCAAGAGACCCAGTACTTC	CATSDFKRDQETQYF	-	TRBJ2-5	-	TRBV24-1
TGTGCCAGCAGCCAAGTTCTTGCGGGAGCAACGGGGCAGTACTTC	CASSQVLAGATGQYF	TRBD2	TRBJ2-7	-	TRBV3-1/TRBV3-2
TGTGCCATCAACCTAGCGGGGGGCCCCCTCGGGGGCACAGATACGCAGTATTTT	CAINLAGGPLGGTDTQYF	TRBD2	TRBJ2-3	-	TRBV10-3
TGTGCCAGTAGTCCGGACTCGACCTACGAGCAGTACTTC	CASSPDSTYEQYF	-	TRBJ2-7	-	TRBV19
TGTGCCATCAGTGAGTCGAACAGGGGAATAGAGCATTTT	CAISESNRGIEHF	TRBD1	TRBJ1-5	once	TRBV10-3
TGTGCCAGCAGCTTAGAGGATTACACTGAAGCTTTCTTT	CASSLEDYTEAFF	-	TRBJ1-1	-	TRBV7-3
TGTGCCAGCAGTTACTCGAGGTTCGATACGCAGTATTTT	CASSYSRFDTQYF	-	TRBJ2-3	-	TRBV6-5
TGTGCCAGCAGTGGCGCCTCCTACACCTTC	CASSGASYTF	-	TRBJ1-2	-	TRBV25-1
TGTGCCAGCAGCCCGGAACAGGGGGGGAACTACGAGCAGTACTTC	CASSPEQGGNYEQYF	-	TRBJ2-7	-	TRBV9
TGTGCCAGCAGTGAGACCCGGGACAGTTCCGGCTACACCTTC	CASSETRDSSGYTF	TRBD1	TRBJ1-2	once	TRBV2
TGTGCCAGCTCACCTCGGACAGGAGTATACAATGAGCAGTTCTTC	CASSPRTGVYNEQFF	TRBD1	TRBJ2-1	-	TRBV18
TGTGCCAGCAGTTTTGGGACAGGGGGTTCACCCCTCCACTTT	CASSFGTGGSPLHF	TRBD1	TRBJ1-6	once	TRBV27
TGCGCCAGCAGCCCTTCTCGGGGAGGGACCGACTATGGCTACACCTTC	CASSPSRGGTDYGYTF	-	TRBJ1-2	few	TRBV23-1
TGCGCCAGCAGCTTGGCGCAGGGAGAGCAGTACTTC	CASSLAQGEQYF	-	TRBJ2-7	-	TRBV5-1
TGCGCCAGCAGCCCTACCGTTTCGACAGGGCATGGCTACACCTTC	CASSPTVSTGHGYTF	TRBD1	TRBJ1-2	-	TRBV5-1
TGCGCCAGCAGTGAGTCGGGGGGAGTAGCCTACGAGCAGTACTTC	CASSESGGVAYEQYF	-	TRBJ2-7	-	TRBV10-2
TGTGCCAGCAGCTCTGGGACTAGCGGGAGTAATGAGCAGTTCTTC	CASSSGTSGSNEQFF	TRBD2	TRBJ2-1	-	TRBV3-1/TRBV3-2